The present T cell receptor beta chain was sequenced within a study of human T cells and chemical hapten exposure. Points from the study as a whole: Sensitizing to DPC left TCRs with a frequency above 1 in 1000 unaltered.

Points on this clonotype: Its antigen is unidentified.

Unique molecular identifiers were affixed to discrete cDNA molecules within the library. Authors' processing steps: With a range of 23,224 to 690,600, the median per sample was around 96,000 TCRs. TCRdb re-analysed the RACE reads in MiXCR, keeping a single row per CDR3 protein. These V and J calls derive from TCRdb rather than the authors' analysis. The table shows tens of thousands of distinct CDR3 sequences, with 4.5% to 5.5% occurring only once. CDR3 size: 14 residues. Germline V lookup: CDR1 SNHLY, CDR2 FYNNEI. V dropped 8 bases and J dropped 5; count of bases not matched to a gene: 9. Time point reported: healthy volunteer bleed at 6 weeks. Unseparated into fractions, whole blood served as the source from which total RNA was extracted.

The chain combines TRBV2 with TRBJ1-1, with 9 bases matching TRBD1. Material for sequencing was whole blood. This sequence originates from a human donor in good health. Some clones in this sample may be carry-over from other donors' samples. In nucleotides, the CDR3 is TGTGCCAGCGGGAAGGGGACAGGGTTTACTGAAGCTTTCTTT. This sequence encodes CASGKGTGFTEAFF.